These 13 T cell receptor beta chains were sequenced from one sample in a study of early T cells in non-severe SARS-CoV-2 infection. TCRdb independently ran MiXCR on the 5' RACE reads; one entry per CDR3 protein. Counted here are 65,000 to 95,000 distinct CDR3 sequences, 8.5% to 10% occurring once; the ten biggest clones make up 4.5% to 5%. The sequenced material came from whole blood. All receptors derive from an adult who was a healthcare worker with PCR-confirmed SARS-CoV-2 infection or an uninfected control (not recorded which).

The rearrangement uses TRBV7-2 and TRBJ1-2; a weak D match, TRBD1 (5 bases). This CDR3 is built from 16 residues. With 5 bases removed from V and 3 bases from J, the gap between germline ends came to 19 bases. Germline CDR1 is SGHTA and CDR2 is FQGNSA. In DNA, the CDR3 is TGTGCCAGCAGCAAAATCCTCCTGGGGGAGGACTATGGCTACACCTTC. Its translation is CASSKILLGEDYGYTF.

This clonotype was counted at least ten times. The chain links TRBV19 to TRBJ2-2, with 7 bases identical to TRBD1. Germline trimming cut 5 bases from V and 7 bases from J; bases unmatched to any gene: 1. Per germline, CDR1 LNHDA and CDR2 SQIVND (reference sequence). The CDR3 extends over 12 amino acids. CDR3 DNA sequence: TGTGCCAGTAGTTACAGGGGCGGGGAGCTGTTTTTT. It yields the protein CASSYRGGELFF. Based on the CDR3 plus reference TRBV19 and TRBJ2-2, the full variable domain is DGGITQSPKYLFRKEGQNVTLSCEQNLNHDAMYWYRQDPGQGLRLIYYSQIVNDFQKGDIAEGYSVSREKKESFPLTVTSAQKNPTAFYLCASSYRGGELFFGEGSRLTVL.

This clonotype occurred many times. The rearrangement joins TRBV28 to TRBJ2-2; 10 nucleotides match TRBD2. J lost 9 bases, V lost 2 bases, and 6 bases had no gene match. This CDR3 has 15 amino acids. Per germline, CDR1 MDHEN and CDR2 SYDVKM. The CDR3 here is CASSLLAGEPRELFF. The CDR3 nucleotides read TGTGCCAGCAGTTTACTAGCGGGAGAACCCCGGGAGCTGTTTTTT.

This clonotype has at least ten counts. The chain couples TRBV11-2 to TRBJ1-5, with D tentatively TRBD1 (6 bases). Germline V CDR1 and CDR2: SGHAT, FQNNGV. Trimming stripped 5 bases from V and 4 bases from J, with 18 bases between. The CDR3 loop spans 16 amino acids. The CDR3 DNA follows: TGTGCCAGCAGCAGGGGTCCAGGGGTAGGGAATCAGCCCCAGCATTTT. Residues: CASSRGPGVGNQPQHF.

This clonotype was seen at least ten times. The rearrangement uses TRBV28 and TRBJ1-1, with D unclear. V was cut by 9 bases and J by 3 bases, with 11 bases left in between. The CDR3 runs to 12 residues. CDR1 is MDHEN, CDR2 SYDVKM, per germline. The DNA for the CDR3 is TGTGCCAGTGGCCTATCGGACACTGAAGCTTTCTTT. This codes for CASGLSDTEAFF.

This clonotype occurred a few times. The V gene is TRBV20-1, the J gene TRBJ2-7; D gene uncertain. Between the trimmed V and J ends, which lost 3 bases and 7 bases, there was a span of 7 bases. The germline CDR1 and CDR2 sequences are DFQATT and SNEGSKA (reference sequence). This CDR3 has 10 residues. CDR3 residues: CSASQREQYF. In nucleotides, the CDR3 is TGCAGTGCTAGCCAGAGAGAGCAGTACTTC.

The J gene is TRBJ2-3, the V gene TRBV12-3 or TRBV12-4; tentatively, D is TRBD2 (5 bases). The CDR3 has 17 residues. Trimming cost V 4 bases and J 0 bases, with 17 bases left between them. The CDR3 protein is CASSSPEGSSSTDTQYF. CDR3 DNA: TGTGCCAGCAGTTCCCCTGAGGGATCATCTAGCACAGATACGCAGTATTTT.

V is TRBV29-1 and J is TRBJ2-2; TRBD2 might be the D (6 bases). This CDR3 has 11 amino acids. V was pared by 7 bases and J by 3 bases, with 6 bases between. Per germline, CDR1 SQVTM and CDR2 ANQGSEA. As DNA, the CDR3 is TGCAGCGGCGGGGACACCGGGGAGCTGTTTTTT. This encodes CSGGDTGELFF.

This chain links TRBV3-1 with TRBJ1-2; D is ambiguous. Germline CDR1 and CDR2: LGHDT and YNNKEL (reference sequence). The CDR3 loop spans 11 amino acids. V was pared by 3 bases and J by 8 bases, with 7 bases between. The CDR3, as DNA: TGTGCCAGCAGCCACGAACGCGGCTACACCTTC. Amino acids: CASSHERGYTF.

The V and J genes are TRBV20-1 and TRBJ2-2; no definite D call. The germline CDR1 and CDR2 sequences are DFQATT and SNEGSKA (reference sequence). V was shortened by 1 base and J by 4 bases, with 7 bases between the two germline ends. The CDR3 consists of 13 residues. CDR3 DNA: TGCAGTGCTAGAGCTGGTCTCACCGGGGAGCTGTTTTTT. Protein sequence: CSARAGLTGELFF.

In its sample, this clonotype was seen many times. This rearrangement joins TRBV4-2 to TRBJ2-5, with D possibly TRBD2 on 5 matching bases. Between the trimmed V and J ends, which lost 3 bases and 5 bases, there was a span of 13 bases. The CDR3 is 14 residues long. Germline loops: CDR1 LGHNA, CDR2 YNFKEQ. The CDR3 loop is CASSQKLGQETQYF. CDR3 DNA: TGTGCCAGCAGCCAGAAACTAGGTCAGGAGACCCAGTACTTC.

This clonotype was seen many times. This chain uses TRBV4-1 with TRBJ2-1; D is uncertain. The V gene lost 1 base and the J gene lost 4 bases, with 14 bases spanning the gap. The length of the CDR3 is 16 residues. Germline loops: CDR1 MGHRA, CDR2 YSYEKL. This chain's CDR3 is CASSQVSQNFYNEQFF. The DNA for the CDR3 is TGCGCCAGCAGCCAAGTCTCTCAGAACTTTTACAATGAGCAGTTCTTC.

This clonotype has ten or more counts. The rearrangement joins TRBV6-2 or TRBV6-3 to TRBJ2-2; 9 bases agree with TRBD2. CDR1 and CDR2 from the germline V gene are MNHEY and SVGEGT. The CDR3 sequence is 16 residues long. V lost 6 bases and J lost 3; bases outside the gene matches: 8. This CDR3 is CASSNIAGVHTGELFF. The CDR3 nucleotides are TGTGCCAGCAGCAATATAGCGGGAGTACACACCGGGGAGCTGTTTTTT.